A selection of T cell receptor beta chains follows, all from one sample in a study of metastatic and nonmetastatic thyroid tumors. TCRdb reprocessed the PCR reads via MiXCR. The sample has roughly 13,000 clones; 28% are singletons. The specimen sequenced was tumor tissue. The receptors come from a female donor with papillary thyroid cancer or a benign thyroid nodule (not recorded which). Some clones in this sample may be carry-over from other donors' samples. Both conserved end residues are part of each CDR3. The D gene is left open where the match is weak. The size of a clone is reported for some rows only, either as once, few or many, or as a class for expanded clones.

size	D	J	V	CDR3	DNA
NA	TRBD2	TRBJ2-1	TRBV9	CASSVDSSGDYNEQFF	TGTGCCAGCAGCGTAGATTCCAGCGGGGACTACAATGAGCAGTTCTTC
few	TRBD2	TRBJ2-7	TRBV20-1	CSATNGTSGRAVNEQYF	TGCAGTGCTACCAACGGGACTAGCGGGAGGGCCGTTAACGAGCAGTACTTC
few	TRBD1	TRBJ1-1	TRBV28	CASSTGTANTEAFF	TGTGCCAGCAGTACAGGGACAGCGAACACTGAAGCTTTCTTT
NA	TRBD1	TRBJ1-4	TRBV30	CAWSTPTTGGGEKLFF	TGTGCCTGGAGTACTCCAACGACAGGGGGTGGTGAAAAACTGTTTTTT
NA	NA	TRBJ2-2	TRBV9	CAGSLDLTGELFF	TGTGCCGGCAGCTTAGACCTCACCGGGGAGCTGTTTTTT
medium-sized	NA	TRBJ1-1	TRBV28	CASSPNTGSDTEAFF	TGTGCCAGCAGTCCCAATACAGGGTCCGACACTGAAGCTTTCTTT
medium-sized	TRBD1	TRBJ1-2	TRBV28	CASSSDRGIYGYTF	TGTGCCAGCAGTTCTGACAGGGGCATCTATGGCTACACCTTC
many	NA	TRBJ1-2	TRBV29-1	CSVEVTGSSSNYGYTF	TGCAGCGTTGAAGTAACAGGGAGTTCATCTAACTATGGCTACACCTTC
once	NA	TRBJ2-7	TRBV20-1	CSARDSYEQYF	TGCAGTGCTAGAGACTCCTACGAGCAGTACTTC
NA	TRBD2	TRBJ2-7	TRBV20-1	CSASVGGSSYGQYF	TGCAGTGCTAGTGTGGGGGGGAGCTCCTACGGGCAGTACTTC
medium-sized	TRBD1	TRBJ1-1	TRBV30	CAWNARGHEAFF	TGTGCCTGGAATGCAAGGGGGCATGAAGCTTTCTTT
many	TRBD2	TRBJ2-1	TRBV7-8	CASSLLGLAGAGNEQFF	TGTGCCAGCAGCTTGCTCGGACTAGCGGGAGCAGGCAATGAGCAGTTCTTC
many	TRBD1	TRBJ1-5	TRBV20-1	CSVLGGGHQPQHF	TGCAGTGTGTTAGGGGGCGGGCATCAGCCCCAGCATTTT
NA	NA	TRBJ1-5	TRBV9	CASSVPRGARLYSNHPQHF	TGTGCCAGCAGCGTCCCTCGGGGGGCGAGGCTATATAGCAATCATCCCCAGCATTTT
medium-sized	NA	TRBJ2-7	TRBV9	CASSAQGPSSYEQYF	TGTGCCAGCAGCGCTCAGGGACCCAGCTCCTACGAGCAGTACTTC
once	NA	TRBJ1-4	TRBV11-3	CASSLGLSTGSNEKLFF	TGTGCCAGCAGCTTAGGCCTCTCGACGGGATCTAATGAAAAACTGTTTTTT
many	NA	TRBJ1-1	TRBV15	CATSRDKQATEAFF	TGTGCCACCAGCAGAGATAAACAGGCCACTGAAGCTTTCTTT
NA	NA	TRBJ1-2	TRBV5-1	CASSLAHVYCYTF	TGCGCCAGCAGCTTAGCCCATGTCTATTGCTACACCTTC
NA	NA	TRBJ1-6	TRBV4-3	CASSPRTTDSPLHF	TGCGCCAGCAGCCCCCGGACAACGGATTCACCCCTCCACTTT
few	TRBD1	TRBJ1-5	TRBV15	CATSTGTGHQPQHF	TGTGCCACCAGCACCGGGACAGGGCATCAGCCCCAGCATTTT
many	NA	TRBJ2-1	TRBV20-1	CSARDLSGMGTHLDEQFF	TGCAGTGCTAGAGATCTCTCGGGTATGGGGACTCATCTCGATGAGCAGTTCTTC
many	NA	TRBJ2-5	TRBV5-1	CASSLGRVGPATQYF	TGCGCCAGCAGCTTGGGTAGGGTCGGACCGGCGACCCAGTACTTC
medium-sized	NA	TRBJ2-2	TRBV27	CASSLSFNPGRGTGELFF	TGTGCCAGCAGTTTATCATTCAATCCTGGACGAGGGACCGGGGAGCTGTTTTTT
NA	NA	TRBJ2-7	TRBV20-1	CSARPGKLSYEQYF	TGCAGTGCTAGACCTGGCAAGTTGTCCTACGAGCAGTACTTC
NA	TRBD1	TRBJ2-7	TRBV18	CASSLAGQGAYEQYF	TGTGCCAGCTCACTGGCGGGACAGGGAGCCTACGAGCAGTACTTC
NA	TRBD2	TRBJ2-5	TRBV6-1	CASRQAGTNRETQYF	TGTGCCAGCAGACAGGCCGGGACTAATAGGGAGACCCAGTACTTC
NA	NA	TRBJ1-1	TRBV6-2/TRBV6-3	CASSYATGNTEAFF	TGTGCCAGCAGTTACGCGACAGGGAACACTGAAGCTTTCTTT
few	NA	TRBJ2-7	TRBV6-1	CASSLGVCSYEQYF	TGTGCCAGCAGTTTAGGGGTTTGCTCCTACGAGCAGTACTTC
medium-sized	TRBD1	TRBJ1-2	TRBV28	CASSLDRGVYGYTF	TGTGCCAGCAGTTTAGACAGGGGAGTCTATGGCTACACCTTC
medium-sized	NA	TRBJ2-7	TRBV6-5	CASSYLNSDGSYEQYF	TGTGCCAGCAGTTACTTAAACTCGGACGGATCCTACGAGCAGTACTTC
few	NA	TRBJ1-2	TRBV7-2	CASSLGGGGYTF	TGTGCCAGCAGCTTAGGGGGGGGTGGCTACACCTTC
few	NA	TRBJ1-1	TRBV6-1	CASTSGHRGATEAFF	TGTGCCAGCACCTCCGGACACAGAGGAGCCACTGAAGCTTTCTTT
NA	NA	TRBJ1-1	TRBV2	CASSEVGGTLNTEAFF	TGTGCCAGCAGTGAAGTAGGGGGTACCTTGAACACTGAAGCTTTCTTT
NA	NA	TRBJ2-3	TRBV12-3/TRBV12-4	CATNSVGRVTDTQYF	TGTGCCACCAACTCAGTGGGGAGAGTCACAGATACGCAGTATTTT
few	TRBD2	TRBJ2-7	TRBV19	CASSISTSDSYEQYF	TGTGCCAGTAGTATCTCGACTAGCGACTCCTACGAGCAGTACTTC
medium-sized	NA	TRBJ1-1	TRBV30	CAWDLGRRYTEAFF	TGTGCCTGGGACCTCGGTCGCCGGTACACTGAAGCTTTCTTT
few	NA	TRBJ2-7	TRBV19	CASSASGTGYQQYF	TGTGCCAGTAGTGCGTCCGGGACTGGCTACCAGCAGTACTTC
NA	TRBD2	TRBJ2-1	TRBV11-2	CASSSMGLASYNEQFF	TGTGCCAGCAGCTCGATGGGACTAGCGTCCTACAATGAGCAGTTCTTC
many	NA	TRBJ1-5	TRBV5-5	CASSLGGSNQPQHF	TGTGCCAGCAGCTTGGGGGGTAGCAATCAGCCCCAGCATTTT
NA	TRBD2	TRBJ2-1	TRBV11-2	CASTGLAGAYNEQFF	TGTGCCAGCACCGGACTAGCGGGAGCGTACAATGAGCAGTTCTTC
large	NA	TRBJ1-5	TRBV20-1	CSARGGAFNQPQHF	TGCAGTGCTAGGGGTGGCGCATTTAATCAGCCCCAGCATTTT
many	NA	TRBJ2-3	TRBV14	CASSQEASGSTDTQYF	TGTGCCAGCAGCCAAGAGGCAAGCGGAAGCACAGATACGCAGTATTTT
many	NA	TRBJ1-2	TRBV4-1	CASSQQRGSGYTF	TGCGCCAGCAGCCAGCAGAGGGGTTCTGGCTACACCTTC
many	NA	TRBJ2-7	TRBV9	CASSVEYTPTREQYF	TGTGCCAGCAGCGTAGAGTACACCCCTACTAGAGAGCAGTACTTC
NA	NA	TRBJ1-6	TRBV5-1	CASSLTLSQGSNSPLHF	TGCGCCAGCAGCCTCACCTTGTCACAGGGTAGCAATTCACCCCTCCACTTT
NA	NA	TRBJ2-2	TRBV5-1	CASRPWAGLTGELFF	TGCGCCAGCAGGCCTTGGGCGGGACTCACCGGGGAGCTGTTTTTT
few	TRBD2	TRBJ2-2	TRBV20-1	CSARGRAELAGHNTGELFF	TGCAGTGCTAGAGGGCGGGCCGAACTAGCGGGACACAACACCGGGGAGCTGTTTTTT
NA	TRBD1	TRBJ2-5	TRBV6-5	CASSYSGTGGERPIWTQYF	TGTGCCAGCAGTTACTCGGGGACAGGGGGCGAAAGACCAATCTGGACCCAGTACTTC
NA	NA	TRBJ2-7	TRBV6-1	CAGSKTYEQYF	TGTGCCGGCAGTAAGACCTACGAGCAGTACTTT
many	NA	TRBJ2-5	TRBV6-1	CASSEDSFQETQYF	TGTGCCAGCAGCGAGGACAGTTTCCAAGAGACCCAGTACTTC
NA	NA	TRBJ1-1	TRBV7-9	CASRAQGVAESFF	TGTGCCAGCAGAGCACAGGGCGTGGCTGAATCTTTCTTT
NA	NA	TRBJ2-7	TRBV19	CASSWGGVSSYEHYF	TGTGCCAGTAGTTGGGGCGGGGTAAGCTCCTACGAGCATTACTTC
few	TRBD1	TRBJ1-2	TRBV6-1	CASSDTETGTVYGYTF	TGTGCCAGCAGTGACACCGAGACAGGGACGGTCTATGGCTACACCTTC